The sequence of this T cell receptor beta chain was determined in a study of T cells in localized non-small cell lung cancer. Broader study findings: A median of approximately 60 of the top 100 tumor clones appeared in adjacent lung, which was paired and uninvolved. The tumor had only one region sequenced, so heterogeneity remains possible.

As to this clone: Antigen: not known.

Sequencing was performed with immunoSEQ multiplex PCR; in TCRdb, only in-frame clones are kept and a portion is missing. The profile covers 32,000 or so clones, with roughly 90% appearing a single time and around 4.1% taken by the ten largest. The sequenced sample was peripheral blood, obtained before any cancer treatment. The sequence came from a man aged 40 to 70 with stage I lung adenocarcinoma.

CDR3: CASRILATTDTQYF. The CDR3 coding sequence is TGTGCCAGCAGGATACTAGCGACCACAGATACGCAGTATTTT. The V and J genes are TRBV7-8 and TRBJ2-3; TRBD2 aligns across 7 bases. Germline CDR1 SGHVS, CDR2 FQNEAQ. The CDR3 loop spans 14 amino acids. Trimming at V came to 6 bases and at J to 2 bases, leaving 5 bases not matched to a gene.